This TCR beta chain is drawn from a study of cytomegalovirus exposure and HLA in healthy donors. V was pared by 7 bases and J by 2 bases, with 4 bases between. The CDR3 consists of 11 residues. Germline CDR1 and CDR2: SNHLY and FYNNEI. Method: immunoSEQ multiplex PCR; TCRdb's copy keeps in-frame clones and lacks some. The data show 150,000 to 200,000 clones, with about 96% seen just once and about 0.89% held by the top ten. This TCR was recovered from a woman between 18 and 29 years old in good health and CMV-seronegative. Sequences were obtained from PBMCs. The chain carries TRBV2 and TRBJ2-3; D unclear. The CDR3 bases are TGTGCCAGCACCCTCACAGATACGCAGTATTTT. Protein product: CASTLTDTQYF.